The 21 T cell receptor beta chains below all came from one sample that was sequenced in a study of patients and donors after allogeneic stem cell transplantation. TCRdb re-derived calls from the RT-PCR reads in MiXCR, one entry per CDR3 protein. The sample consists of 70,000 to 100,000 distinct CDR3 sequences, roughly 5.2% of them appearing once. The sequencing input was blood, either unsorted or a sorted T cell fraction (not recorded which). These receptors were collected from a human donor who was either an allogeneic HSCT recipient or a stem cell or donor lymphocyte infusion donor (not recorded which). It is not recorded whose cells these are; they may come from a transplant donor.

This rearrangement joins TRBV4-2 to TRBJ1-4; D is ambiguous. Trimming took off 0 bases at V and 0 bases at J, with 8 bases between the two ends. CDR3 size: 16 residues. Per the germline V gene, CDR1 is LGHNA and CDR2 is YNFKEQ. CDR3 residues: CASSQDKSATNEKLFF. CDR3 coding DNA: TGTGCCAGCAGCCAAGATAAGAGCGCAACTAATGAAAAACTGTTTTTT.

This clonotype was observed many times. The chain carries TRBV7-9 and TRBJ1-6; no clear D. The CDR3 has 12 residues. CDR1 and CDR2 from the germline V gene are SEHNR and FQNEAQ (reference sequence). Trimming shortened V by 8 bases and J by 9 bases, and 11 bases separated the two germline ends. CDR3 in amino acids: CASCLYGSPLHF. The CDR3 bases are TGTGCCAGCTGCCTGTACGGTTCACCCCTCCACTTT.

The table lists this clonotype with many counts. This rearrangement joins TRBV29-1 to TRBJ2-1; the D is unclear. The CDR3 is made up of 13 amino acids. The ends were cut back, 6 bases at V and 6 bases at J, with 15 bases in the middle. Per the germline V gene, CDR1 is SQVTM and CDR2 is ANQGSEA. The CDR3 nucleotides read TGCAGCGTGAAAAATCAACGTGGCAATGAGCAGTTCTTC. Encoded protein: CSVKNQRGNEQFF.

This clonotype was counted ten times or more. This chain joins TRBV29-1 and TRBJ1-3; D is undetermined. CDR3 length equals 11 residues. Per germline, CDR1 SQVTM and CDR2 ANQGSEA. The V end was cut by 2 bases, the J end by 8 bases, with 7 bases between. Here the CDR3 reads CSVESSDTIYF. The CDR3 DNA is TGCAGCGTTGAAAGCTCGGACACCATATATTTT.

This clonotype was detected ten times or more. V and J are TRBV7-8 and TRBJ2-3; no firm D call. Germline assignment: CDR1 SGHVS and CDR2 FQNEAQ. The CDR3 has 13 amino acids. V was pared by 1 base and J by 0 bases, with 2 bases between. CDR3 DNA: TGTGCCAGCAGCTTAGGGAGCACAGATACGCAGTATTTT. It is translated as CASSLGSTDTQYF.

This clonotype was recorded many times. The chain combines TRBV7-8 with TRBJ2-3, with D maybe TRBD2 (6 bases). The CDR3 is made up of 13 amino acids. The germline CDR1 and CDR2 sequences are SGHVS and FQNEAQ. Trimming took off 4 bases at V and 5 bases at J, with 10 bases between the two ends. CDR3 sequence (DNA): TGTGCCAGCAGCTCGTTAGCGGTAGATACGCAGTATTTT. Translated, it gives CASSSLAVDTQYF.

This clonotype was counted at least ten times. This CDR3 reads CASSLVIGGDTEAFF. The CDR3, as DNA: TGCGCCAGCAGCTTGGTAATAGGGGGCGACACTGAAGCTTTCTTT. This chain connects TRBV5-1 to TRBJ1-1; 7 nucleotides match TRBD1. The V gene end was trimmed by 0 bases and the J gene end by 3 bases; junction bases not matched to a gene: 5. The germline CDR1 and CDR2 sequences are SGHRS and YFSETQ. The CDR3 has 15 residues.

This clonotype was observed many times. Here the CDR3 reads CASSSPPASGLTSTDTQYF. The CDR3 DNA reads as TGCGCCAGCAGCTCACCCCCGGCTAGCGGGTTGACTAGCACAGATACGCAGTATTTT. This chain connects TRBV5-1 to TRBJ2-3; 8 nucleotides line up with TRBD2. The trim removed 3 bases at V and 0 bases at J, leaving 15 bases unmatched. The CDR3 runs to 19 residues. Germline V gene sequence: CDR1 SGHRS, CDR2 YFSETQ.

This clonotype was picked up many times. The chain has TRBV7-9 and TRBJ2-7; D perhaps matches TRBD1 (5 bases). Germline V gene sequence: CDR1 SEHNR, CDR2 FQNEAQ (reference sequence). The ends were cut back, 5 bases at V and 0 bases at J, with 11 bases in the middle. CDR3 length: 14 residues. The CDR3 spells CASSPRQSSYEQYF. In DNA form, the CDR3 reads TGTGCCAGCAGCCCCCGACAGAGCTCCTACGAGCAGTACTTC. The whole variable domain, filled in from reference TRBV7-9 and TRBJ2-7, reads DTGVSQNPRHKITKRGQNVTFRCDPISEHNRLYWYRQTLGQGPEFLTYFQNEAQLEKSRLLSDRFSAERPKGSFSTLEIQRTEQGDSAMYLCASSPRQSSYEQYFGPGTRLTVT.

This clonotype appeared many times. V usage is TRBV5-1 and J usage is TRBJ2-3, with 7 bases that match TRBD1. With 5 bases clipped from V and 0 bases from J, the junction kept 6 bases outside the gene matches. Germline-derived CDR1 and CDR2 are SGHRS and YFSETQ. The CDR3 is 15 residues long. This CDR3 reads CASRDRAQSTDTQYF. CDR3 in DNA: TGCGCCAGCAGAGACAGGGCGCAGAGCACAGATACGCAGTATTTT.

This clonotype was seen ten or more times. The chain carries TRBV12-3 or TRBV12-4 and TRBJ2-3; 10 bases align to TRBD2. V lost 3 bases, J lost 1 base, and 7 bases stayed unmatched. The CDR3 spans 17 residues. DNA for the CDR3: TGTGCCAGCAGTTTCCAGACCCTAGCGGGGGGCACAGATACGCAGTATTTT. It specifies CASSFQTLAGGTDTQYF.

At least ten counts were recorded for this clonotype. This sequence joins TRBV19 and TRBJ1-5; no reliable D call. Germline V gene sequence: CDR1 LNHDA, CDR2 SQIVND (reference sequence). CDR3 length equals 14 residues. V shed 3 bases and J shed 4 bases, with 10 bases lying between them. The CDR3: CASSIPFPNQPQHF. The CDR3, as DNA: TGTGCCAGTAGTATTCCCTTCCCTAATCAGCCCCAGCATTTT.

This clonotype was found many times. The V gene is TRBV6-1, the J gene TRBJ2-1; unclear D gene. Trimming cost V 6 bases and J 2 bases, with 8 bases left between them. This CDR3 region has 13 residues. The germline gives CDR1 MNHNS, CDR2 SASEGT. The chain's CDR3 is CASSPLAYNEQFF. Here the CDR3 DNA reads TGTGCCAGCAGCCCCCTAGCCTACAATGAGCAGTTCTTC.

This clonotype showed up many times. The genes are TRBV7-8 and TRBJ1-1; tentatively, D is TRBD1 (6 bases). V shed 0 bases and J shed 3 bases, with 8 bases lying between them. The CDR3 loop spans 14 amino acids. Germline loops: CDR1 SGHVS, CDR2 FQNEAQ. The CDR3 here is CASSLANRDTEAFF. The DNA for the CDR3 is TGTGCCAGCAGCTTAGCAAACAGGGACACTGAAGCTTTCTTT.

This clonotype was counted at least ten times. The rearrangement links TRBV5-1 to TRBJ1-2, with TRBD1 matching 7 bases. The V segment lost 0 bases and the J segment 2 bases; nucleotides outside the gene matches: 1. CDR1 is SGHRS and CDR2 is YFSETQ in the germline V gene. The CDR3 is made up of 14 amino acids. The DNA of the CDR3 is TGCGCCAGCAGCTTGGCCAGGGGGAACTATGGCTACACCTTC. It encodes CASSLARGNYGYTF.

The genes are TRBV20-1 and TRBJ2-5, with D maybe TRBD2 (7 bases). The CDR3 runs 16 residues. The germline V gene has CDR1 DFQATT and CDR2 SNEGSKA (reference sequence). V lost 5 bases, J lost 0 bases, and 19 bases lay in between. CDR3 residues: CSAFLSGTPYQETQYF. For the CDR3, the DNA is TGCAGTGCTTTTTTAAGCGGGACACCGTACCAAGAGACCCAGTACTTC.

The rearrangement uses TRBV12-3 or TRBV12-4 and TRBJ2-1, with a possible D match to TRBD1 (6 bases). V gave up 4 bases and J gave up 8 bases, with 15 bases separating them. The CDR3 runs to 14 residues. The CDR3 sequence is CASSSRQVEDEQFF. CDR3 DNA sequence: TGTGCCAGCAGTTCCCGACAGGTTGAAGATGAGCAGTTCTTC.

Ten or more counts support this clonotype. J is TRBJ1-4 and V is TRBV15; D may be TRBD1 (6 bases). Trimming took 1 base from V and 1 from J, leaving 16 bases between them. Germline V gives CDR1 LNHNV, CDR2 YYDKDF (reference sequence). The CDR3 has 18 residues. CDR3 sequence: CATSRGLARTETNEKLFF. The CDR3 coding sequence is TGTGCCACCAGCAGAGGTCTAGCCCGGACAGAAACTAATGAAAAACTGTTTTTT.

At least ten counts were recorded for this clonotype. The CDR3 sequence: CSVRTSGGDTQYF. CDR3 in DNA: TGCAGCGTCCGGACTAGCGGGGGGGATACGCAGTATTTT. The chain joins TRBV29-1 to TRBJ2-3; TRBD2 aligns across 14 bases. The CDR3 covers 13 residues. Germline V lookup: CDR1 SQVTM, CDR2 ANQGSEA. The J segment lost 6 bases and the V segment lost 6 bases, leaving 2 bases of the junction unmatched.

The rearrangement joins TRBV20-1 to TRBJ1-2; D gene uncertain. Trimming removed 3 bases from V and 2 bases from J, with 7 bases in between. The CDR3 length is 12 residues. Germline lookup yields CDR1 DFQATT and CDR2 SNEGSKA (reference sequence). The CDR3 sequence is CSASAQNYGYTF. For the CDR3, the DNA is TGCAGTGCTAGTGCACAGAACTATGGCTACACCTTC.

This clonotype occurred many times. The rearrangement uses TRBV6-1 and TRBJ1-1; 7 bases are a match to TRBD1. The germline V gene encodes CDR1 MNHNS and CDR2 SASEGT. Losses at the gene ends were 7 bases for V and 4 bases for J; bases not matched to a gene: 9. The CDR3 has 14 residues. This chain's CDR3 is CASTIDRVGTEAFF. CDR3 coding DNA: TGTGCCAGCACCATAGACAGGGTCGGCACTGAAGCTTTCTTT.